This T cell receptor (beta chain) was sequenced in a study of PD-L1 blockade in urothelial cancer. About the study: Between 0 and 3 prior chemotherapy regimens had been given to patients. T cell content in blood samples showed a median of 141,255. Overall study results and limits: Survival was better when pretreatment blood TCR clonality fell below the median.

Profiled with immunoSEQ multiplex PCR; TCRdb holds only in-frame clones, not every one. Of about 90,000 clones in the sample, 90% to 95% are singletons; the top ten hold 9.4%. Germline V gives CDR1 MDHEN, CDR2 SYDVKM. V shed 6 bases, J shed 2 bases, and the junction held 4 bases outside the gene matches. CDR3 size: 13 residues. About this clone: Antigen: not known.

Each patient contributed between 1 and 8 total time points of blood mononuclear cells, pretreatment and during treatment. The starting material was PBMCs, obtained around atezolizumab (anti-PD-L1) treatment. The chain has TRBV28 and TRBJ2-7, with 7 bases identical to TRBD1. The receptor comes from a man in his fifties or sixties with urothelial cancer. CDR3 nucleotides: TGTGCCAGCAGCGCCGGGACAGCCTACGAGCAGTACTTC. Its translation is CASSAGTAYEQYF.